A selection of T cell receptor beta chains follows, all from one sample in a study of blood T cell repertoires in COVID-19. Generated by immunoSEQ multiplex PCR, the TCRdb table keeps only in-frame clones and is missing some. This table holds approximately 210,000 clones, 65% to 85% found once. Sequencing was done on a sample of PBMCs or T cells enriched from blood (not recorded which). These receptors all come from a man in his thirties or forties with acute COVID-19. Both conserved end residues are part of each CDR3. Fields, in order: V gene, D gene, clone size, J gene, CDR3 DNA, CDR3 protein. A D gene is named only where the DNA matches it firmly. Clone size appears in some rows only: once, few, many, or a class for an expanded clone.

TRBV7-2	-	-	TRBJ1-5	TGTGCCAGCAGTTCCCTCAATCAGCCCCAGCATTTT	CASSSLNQPQHF
TRBV5-4	-	-	TRBJ2-3	TGTGCCAGCAGCTTGCCCAGGGCGGCAGATACGCAGTATTTT	CASSLPRAADTQYF
TRBV25-1	-	-	TRBJ2-2	TGTGCCAGCGGGGTTGGACTGGTTACCGGGGAGCTGTTTTTT	CASGVGLVTGELFF
TRBV28	TRBD1	-	TRBJ1-5	TGTGCCAGCAGTTACGGACAGGGGTTTCGGCAGCCCCAGCATTTT	CASSYGQGFRQPQHF
TRBV3-1/TRBV3-2	TRBD1	-	TRBJ1-6	TGTGCCAGCAGCCAGTACGGACAGGGGGCAAGTTCACCCCTCCACTTT	CASSQYGQGASSPLHF
TRBV10-2	TRBD2	-	TRBJ2-3	TGCGCCAGCAGAGACACTAGCGGGGGAACAGATACGCAGTATTTT	CASRDTSGGTDTQYF
TRBV3-1/TRBV3-2	-	-	TRBJ2-5	TGTGCCAGCAGCTACAGCGGGGAGACCCAGTACTTC	CASSYSGETQYF
TRBV5-1	TRBD1	-	TRBJ1-1	TGCGCCAGCAGCCTACAGACCGGGACAGCTAACACTGAAGCTTTCTTT	CASSLQTGTANTEAFF
TRBV5-6	TRBD1	-	TRBJ1-2	TGTGCCAGCAGAACTCAGGGGGCGCCAGGCTACACCTTC	CASRTQGAPGYTF
TRBV18	-	-	TRBJ1-2	TGTGCCAGCTCACCCGGGGATGGCTACACCTTC	CASSPGDGYTF
TRBV6-5	-	-	TRBJ1-1	TGTGCCAGCAGTTACGAGTCGTCTACGGGAGCTTTCTTT	CASSYESSTGAFF
TRBV7-3	TRBD2	once	TRBJ2-3	TGTGCCAGCAGCTTAACGGGGGGGAGCACAGATACGCAGTATTTT	CASSLTGGSTDTQYF
TRBV11-2	-	-	TRBJ1-2	TGTGCCAGCAGCTTGGAACAGGGAAGGTATGGCTACACCTTC	CASSLEQGRYGYTF
TRBV3-1/TRBV3-2	-	-	TRBJ1-2	TGTGCCAGCAGCTACACCACAATGGACTATGGCTACACCTTC	CASSYTTMDYGYTF
TRBV27	TRBD2	few	TRBJ2-1	TGTGCCAGCAGTCCCCGGGGTAGCGGGGGCCTTAGCTCCTACAATGAGCAGTTCTTC	CASSPRGSGGLSSYNEQFF
TRBV24-1	-	-	TRBJ2-3	TGTGCCACCGAGGAGGGACGACATGGGAGCACAGATACGCAGTATTTT	CATEEGRHGSTDTQYF
TRBV29-1	TRBD1	-	TRBJ1-1	TGCAGCGTTCTAGGGACAGCAAACACTGAAGCTTTCTTT	CSVLGTANTEAFF
TRBV3-1/TRBV3-2	TRBD1	-	TRBJ1-2	TGTGCCAGCAGCACGACAGGGGGCACCTATGGCTACACCTTC	CASSTTGGTYGYTF
TRBV10-2	TRBD1	-	TRBJ2-7	TGCGCCAGCAGCGAAACCCCGGGACAGGCCAGCTCCTACGAGCAGTACTTC	CASSETPGQASSYEQYF
TRBV5-6	TRBD1	-	TRBJ1-3	TGTGCCAGCAGCTGGAATCCGGGACAGGGCTACTCTGGAAACACCATATATTTT	CASSWNPGQGYSGNTIYF
TRBV19	TRBD1	-	TRBJ1-2	TGTGCCAGTAGTATGAGGGGGCTCGGAAATGGCTACACCTTC	CASSMRGLGNGYTF
TRBV28	-	many	TRBJ2-7	TGTGCCAGCACTGAACCGGGACTCGGGCTCTACGAGCAGTACTTC	CASTEPGLGLYEQYF
TRBV30	-	-	TRBJ1-2	TGTGCCTGGAGTGTAGGGGGACCTAACTATGGCTACACCTTC	CAWSVGGPNYGYTF
TRBV7-2	-	once	TRBJ2-3	TGTGCCAGCAGCCCAACTAGGTTGACAGATACGCAGTATTTT	CASSPTRLTDTQYF
TRBV5-1	-	once	TRBJ1-1	TGCGCCAGCAGCTTAACAGGGTCGAAGCCAACTGAAGCTTTCTTT	CASSLTGSKPTEAFF
TRBV6-5	-	-	TRBJ1-2	TGTGCCATCCCGATCCTACAGGGAAGTAAAGGCTACACCTTC	CAIPILQGSKGYTF
TRBV30	-	-	TRBJ1-1	TGTGCCTGGAGTAGGGGGGGGACTGAAGCTTTCTTT	CAWSRGGTEAFF
TRBV6-5	TRBD1	once	TRBJ1-1	TGTGCCAGCAGTTCTATTCAGACAGGGGGCGAAGAAGCTTTCTTT	CASSSIQTGGEEAFF
TRBV5-1	-	-	TRBJ1-3	TGCGCCAGCAGGGACCGGACCGGGGGGATTAACACCATATATTTT	CASRDRTGGINTIYF
TRBV6-5	-	-	TRBJ2-2	TGTGCCAGCAGTTACGTAGCAAGCGGCGGGGAGCTGTTTTTT	CASSYVASGGELFF